The rows below give T cell receptor beta chains drawn from one sample of a study of technical replicates of blood from a handful of donors. Sequencing was performed with immunoSEQ multiplex PCR; in TCRdb, only in-frame clones are kept and a portion is missing. The sample records over 55,000 clones, approximately 96% being singletons. The sample consisted of T cells isolated from PBMCs. These receptors were taken from a human donor in good health. Both conserved end residues are part of each CDR3. A D gene is named only where the DNA matches it firmly. The size field is filled for only some rows; it gives once, few, many or a size class.

J gene | D gene | clone size | V gene | CDR3 protein | CDR3 DNA
TRBJ1-5 | - | once | TRBV19 | CASSQGGRQPQHF | TGTGCCAGTAGTCAAGGAGGCAGGCAGCCCCAGCATTTT
TRBJ1-1 | TRBD1 | - | TRBV19 | CASSIGTGANTEAFF | TGTGCCAGTAGTATCGGGACAGGGGCAAACACTGAAGCTTTCTTT
TRBJ1-5 | - | - | TRBV19 | CASSTDTYSNQPQHF | TGTGCCAGTAGTACGGACACGTATAGCAATCAGCCCCAGCATTTT
TRBJ2-7 | - | - | TRBV7-8 | CASSYDSYEQYF | TGTGCCAGCAGCTATGACAGCTACGAGCAGTACTTC
TRBJ1-3 | - | - | TRBV19 | CASRSRVSGSGNTIYF | TGTGCCAGTAGATCCAGGGTGTCAGGTAGCGGAAACACCATATATTTT
TRBJ1-2 | TRBD1 | once | TRBV29-1 | CSVGQGENYGYTF | TGCAGCGTTGGACAGGGGGAAAACTATGGCTACACCTTC
TRBJ2-2 | - | - | TRBV21-1 | CASSKDGNWDINTGELFF | TGTGCCAGCAGCAAAGATGGAAATTGGGACATAAACACCGGGGAGCTGTTTTTT
TRBJ1-3 | - | - | TRBV2 | CASSDRGRGNTIYF | TGTGCCAGCAGTGACCGGGGGAGAGGGAACACCATATATTTT
TRBJ1-3 | - | - | TRBV9 | CASSTGSGGNTIYF | TGTGCCAGCAGCACGGGATCAGGAGGAAACACCATATATTTT
TRBJ1-5 | - | - | TRBV7-9 | CASSRKGDLQPQHF | TGTGCCAGCAGCCGCAAGGGGGATTTGCAGCCCCAGCATTTT
TRBJ1-2 | TRBD1 | - | TRBV19 | CASGQGGYLYGYTF | TGTGCCAGTGGACAGGGTGGTTACCTTTATGGCTACACCTTC
TRBJ1-3 | - | - | TRBV30 | CAWSDQGALYTIYF | TGTGCCTGGAGTGACCAGGGCGCTCTATACACCATATATTTT
TRBJ2-7 | - | - | TRBV25-1 | CASSDWEFYEQYF | TGTGCCAGCAGTGACTGGGAGTTCTACGAGCAGTACTTC
TRBJ1-1 | - | - | TRBV19 | CASSPGSYTEAFF | TGTGCCAGTAGTCCCGGGAGCTACACTGAAGCTTTCTTT
TRBJ1-5 | TRBD1 | - | TRBV18 | CASSPSQGAQGQPQHF | TGTGCCAGCTCACCATCTCAGGGGGCGCAGGGTCAGCCCCAGCATTTT
TRBJ2-7 | TRBD2 | - | TRBV5-4 | CASSWRLAGTNYEQYF | TGTGCCAGCAGCTGGCGGCTAGCGGGAACAAACTACGAGCAGTACTTC
TRBJ2-5 | - | - | TRBV2 | CASRRDQETQYF | TGTGCCTCCCGGAGGGACCAAGAGACCCAGTACTTC
TRBJ1-1 | - | - | TRBV6-5 | CASRQGTYTEAFF | TGTGCCAGCAGGCAGGGGACATACACTGAAGCTTTCTTT
TRBJ1-4 | TRBD1 | - | TRBV4-2 | CASSRGTGDNEKLFF | TGTGCCAGCAGTCGGGGGACAGGGGATAATGAAAAACTGTTTTTT
TRBJ1-2 | - | - | TRBV27 | CASKLTSGDRPASYGYTF | TGTGCCAGCAAACTAACCAGTGGAGACAGGCCCGCATCCTATGGCTACACCTTC
TRBJ1-2 | - | - | TRBV7-2 | CASSLGGDYGYTF | TGTGCCAGCAGCTTGGGGGGTGACTATGGCTACACCTTC
TRBJ1-1 | - | once | TRBV27 | CASSLAGVNTEAFF | TGTGCCAGCAGTTTGGCCGGAGTGAACACTGAAGCTTTCTTT
TRBJ2-7 | TRBD1 | once | TRBV7-8 | CASSFSRDRAYEQYF | TGTGCCAGCAGCTTTTCCCGGGACAGAGCCTACGAGCAGTACTTC
TRBJ2-3 | - | - | TRBV27 | CASKERSTDTQYF | TGTGCCAGCAAGGAGCGGAGCACAGATACGCAGTATTTT
TRBJ2-1 | TRBD2 | once | TRBV2 | CASSVGSGSNEQFF | TGTGCCAGCAGTGTTGGTAGCGGGAGCAATGAGCAGTTCTTC
TRBJ2-2 | - | - | TRBV18 | CASSQVADMAGELFF | TGTGCCAGCTCACAGGTAGCCGATATGGCCGGGGAGCTGTTTTTT
TRBJ2-3 | - | - | TRBV18 | CASSPRTGTDTQYF | TGTGCCAGCTCACCTAGAACGGGCACAGATACGCAGTATTTT
TRBJ2-1 | TRBD2 | - | TRBV5-1 | CASSLGGGSYNEQFF | TGCGCCAGCAGCTTGGGGGGCGGGAGCTACAATGAGCAGTTCTTC
TRBJ2-7 | - | - | TRBV23-1 | CALIKRAPKAYEQYF | TGCGCCCTTATTAAGAGGGCCCCAAAGGCCTACGAGCAGTACTTC
TRBJ1-4 | - | - | TRBV6-5 | CASSATATNEKLFF | TGTGCCAGCAGTGCAACTGCAACTAATGAAAAACTGTTTTTT
TRBJ1-2 | - | - | TRBV15 | CATSSGGAPSNYGYTF | TGTGCCACCAGCAGTGGAGGGGCACCTTCTAACTATGGCTACACCTTC
TRBJ2-7 | - | - | TRBV6-1 | CASSEALSSSYEQYF | TGTGCCAGCAGTGAAGCCCTCTCCAGCTCCTACGAGCAGTACTTC
TRBJ2-2 | TRBD2 | - | TRBV6-6 | CASSSTSLQNTGELFF | TGTGCCAGCAGTTCGACTAGCCTACAGAACACCGGGGAGCTGTTTTTT
TRBJ2-5 | - | - | TRBV19 | CASSIGGEETQYF | TGTGCCAGTAGTATTGGAGGGGAAGAGACCCAGTACTTC
TRBJ1-1 | - | - | TRBV4-1 | CASALVGYTEAFF | TGCGCCAGCGCCCTAGTTGGATACACTGAAGCTTTCTTT
TRBJ1-2 | - | - | TRBV19 | CASSGSSHGYTF | TGTGCCAGTAGCGGGTCATCACATGGCTACACCTTC
TRBJ1-1 | - | - | TRBV5-1 | CASSLGPSRGAFF | TGCGCCAGCAGCTTGGGGCCGAGTAGAGGAGCTTTCTTT
TRBJ2-7 | TRBD2 | - | TRBV19 | CASSPRGGGSNYEQYF | TGTGCCAGTAGCCCAAGGGGTGGCGGGAGCAACTACGAGCAGTACTTC
TRBJ2-7 | - | - | TRBV18 | CASSPTDSAHEQYF | TGTGCCAGCTCACCGACGGACAGCGCCCACGAGCAGTACTTC
TRBJ1-5 | - | few | TRBV28 | CASSLTGSNQPQHF | TGTGCCAGCAGTTTAACAGGGAGCAATCAGCCCCAGCATTTT
TRBJ1-1 | TRBD1 | - | TRBV7-9 | CASRGQGMLISEAFF | TGTGCCAGCAGGGGACAGGGTATGTTAATTTCTGAAGCTTTCTTT
TRBJ1-5 | - | - | TRBV5-1 | CASSLDSFNQPQHF | TGCGCCAGCAGCTTGGACAGTTTCAATCAGCCCCAGCATTTT
TRBJ1-1 | TRBD1 | - | TRBV9 | CASSLQGDSTEAFF | TGTGCCAGCAGCTTACAGGGGGATAGCACTGAAGCTTTCTTT
TRBJ2-5 | TRBD2 | - | TRBV19 | CASSILAGGRQETQYF | TGTGCCAGTAGTATTTTAGCGGGGGGGCGCCAAGAGACCCAGTACTTC
TRBJ2-7 | - | - | TRBV7-2 | CASSSTGVSYEQYF | TGTGCCAGCAGCTCCACGGGGGTTTCCTACGAGCAGTACTTC
TRBJ1-1 | TRBD1 | - | TRBV29-1 | CSVGTATMNTEAFF | TGCAGCGTGGGGACAGCGACAATGAACACTGAAGCTTTCTTT
TRBJ2-3 | - | - | TRBV4-1 | CASSPMDGGGIDTQYF | TGCGCCAGCAGCCCAATGGACGGAGGCGGGATCGATACGCAGTATTTT
TRBJ2-1 | TRBD2 | once | TRBV27 | CASSLVPWGGRAYEQFF | TGTGCCAGCAGTTTAGTCCCTTGGGGCGGGAGGGCTTATGAGCAGTTCTTC
TRBJ2-2 | - | - | TRBV5-1 | CASSLIGLAENTGELFF | TGCGCCAGCAGCTTGATAGGATTAGCGGAGAACACCGGGGAGCTGTTTTTT
TRBJ1-2 | - | - | TRBV25-1 | CASSDVILANGYTF | TGTGCCAGCAGTGATGTAATTTTGGCCAATGGCTACACCTTC